This TCR beta chain was captured in a study of T cells in Graves' hyperthyroidism and ophthalmopathy. Trimming cost V 8 bases and J 1 base; bases outside gene matches: 7. The CDR3 has 14 amino acids. CDR1 is MDHEN and CDR2 is SYDVKM in the germline V gene. Amplified TCR beta CDR3 regions came from RNA transcripts. First-round RT-PCR targeting the TCR CDR3 was performed with the HTBI primer set. TCRdb re-called the multiplex PCR reads with MiXCR, one entry per CDR3 protein. The sample has over 250,000 distinct CDR3 sequences; less than 30% are singletons. Sequenced material: blood. The clonotype originates from a man aged 40-55 years with Graves' hyperthyroidism that later progressed to Graves' ophthalmopathy. V is TRBV28 and J is TRBJ2-7, with 8 bases that match TRBD1. Here the CDR3 DNA reads TGTGCCAGCCTCTCCCGGACAGGGTCCTACGAGCAGTACTTC. Translating gives CASLSRTGSYEQYF.